This TCR beta chain was recorded in a study of T-cell reconstitution after alpha-beta-depleted transplantation in children. V dropped 3 bases and J dropped 5; count of bases not matched to a gene: 10. The CDR3 runs to 16 residues. Germline values: CDR1 SGDLS, CDR2 YYNGEE. This clonotype appeared many times. During its preparation, the TCRbeta library received unique molecular identifiers. TCRdb used MiXCR to reprocess the PCR reads, holding one entry per CDR3 protein. The data hold a few hundred thousand distinct CDR3 sequences, with 9.5% to 15% observed a single time. The receptor was isolated from a human donor who donated a stem cell graft to a child with combined immunodeficiency. The starting material was PBMCs from the stem cell graft donor, obtained from the stem cell graft. V usage is TRBV9 and J usage is TRBJ2-2, with 7 bases that match TRBD1. In nucleotides, the CDR3 is TGTGCCAGCAGCGCCCGGACAGGCGCTCTGACCGGGGAGCTGTTTTTT. It codes for CASSARTGALTGELFF. The entire variable domain, with the rest obtained from reference TRBV9 and TRBJ2-2, is as follows: DSGVTQTPKHLITATGQRVTLRCSPRSGDLSVYWYQQSLDQGLQFLIQYYNGEERAKGNILERFSAQQFPDLHSELNLSSLELGDSALYFCASSARTGALTGELFFGEGSRLTVL.